These 31 T cell receptor beta chains share one sample of origin, sequenced in a study of blood T cell repertoires in COVID-19. Produced via immunoSEQ multiplex PCR; TCRdb's table is partial and in-frame only. The top ten hold about 9.6% of the sample, which has about 250,000 clones, approximately 83% seen once. The sequenced sample was peripheral blood. The receptors here all came from a man older than 75 with acute or convalescent COVID-19.

The rearrangement uses TRBV3-1 (or the pseudogene TRBV3-2) and TRBJ2-3, with 7 nucleotides matching TRBD2. CDR1 is LGHDT and CDR2 is YNNKEL in the germline V gene (reference sequence). The V and J ends lost 4 bases and 4 bases, in that order; junction bases with no gene match: 11. This CDR3 spans 16 amino acids. CDR3 protein: CASSLYIGGGADTQYF. CDR3 DNA: TGTGCCAGCAGCCTATATATCGGCGGGGGAGCAGATACGCAGTATTTT.

This chain uses TRBV28 with TRBJ2-3; 8 bases are a match to TRBD2. The CDR3 consists of 16 residues. Germline V gene data show CDR1 as MDHEN and CDR2 as SYDVKM. Trimming cost V 4 bases and J 10 bases; bases outside gene matches: 16. The CDR3 DNA follows: TGTGCCAGCAGTTCCTTATCGCGGGAGGTCGGGGTAGCGCAGTATTTT. It codes for CASSSLSREVGVAQYF. The full variable domain, in which reference TRBV28 and TRBJ2-3 provide the parts outside the CDR3, is DVKVTQSSRYLVKRTGEKVFLECVQDMDHENMFWYRQDPGLGLRLIYFSYDVKMKEKGDIPEGYSVSREKKERFSLILESASTNQTSMYLCASSSLSREVGVAQYFGPGTRLTVL.

The chain uses TRBV5-3 and TRBJ2-4; 12 nucleotides agree with TRBD2. TRBV5-3 is labeled an ORF, and its function is uncertain. The CDR3 has 17 residues. Unmatched junction bases numbered 5, after V lost 0 bases and J lost 4 bases. The CDR3 nucleotides are TGTGCCAGAAGCTTGGAGAGACTAGCGGGAGCTAAAAACATTCAGTACTTC. It specifies CARSLERLAGAKNIQYF.

The V gene is TRBV5-5, the J gene TRBJ2-7, with 8 bases lining up with TRBD1. The junction had 8 bases not matched to a gene; V was cut back by 4 bases and J by 2 bases. The germline CDR1 and CDR2 sequences are SGHKS and YYEKEE (reference sequence). This CDR3 region has 15 residues. The CDR3 region is CASSPGQGWTYEQYF. The CDR3 coding sequence is TGTGCCAGCAGCCCCGGACAGGGTTGGACCTACGAGCAGTACTTC.

The chain links TRBV10-3 to TRBJ1-6; maybe TRBD1 (5 bases). The CDR3 is 13 amino acids. V was trimmed by 8 bases and J by 5 bases, leaving 10 bases between them. Looked up from germline, CDR1 is ENHRY and CDR2 is SYGVKD. The CDR3 coding sequence is TGTGCCATCGGGCAGGGAAATAATTCACCCCTCCACTTT. Encoded protein: CAIGQGNNSPLHF.

V and J are TRBV24-1 and TRBJ2-5; 12 positions match TRBD1. This CDR3 spans 16 amino acids. Germline V gene lookup returns CDR1 KGHDR and CDR2 SFDVKD. With V trimmed by 3 bases and J by 1 base, 2 bases remained unmatched. In DNA, the CDR3 is TGTGCCACCAGTGATCGGGACAGGGGGCTCCAAGAGACCCAGTACTTC. Amino acids: CATSDRDRGLQETQYF.

This clone was detected only a few times. The V gene is TRBV27, the J gene TRBJ2-3; perhaps TRBD2 as D (6 bases). Germline loops: CDR1 MNHEY, CDR2 SMNVEV (reference sequence). Trimming took off 5 bases at V and 1 base at J, with 13 bases between the two ends. There are 15 residues in the CDR3. The CDR3: CASSPAGTRTDTQYF. The CDR3 nucleotides are TGTGCCAGCAGTCCCGCCGGGACTCGCACAGATACGCAGTATTTT.

This clone was observed once. This chain connects TRBV6-5 to TRBJ2-2; 11 nucleotides align to TRBD1. V shed 6 bases and J 7 bases; nucleotides not matched to a gene: 7. CDR1 and CDR2 from the germline V gene are MNHEY and SVGAGI. CDR3 length: 15 residues. The chain's CDR3 is CASRRDRGDNGELFF. CDR3 in DNA: TGTGCCAGCAGGAGGGACAGGGGGGACAACGGGGAGCTGTTTTTT.

This clone has a single count. The chain is built from TRBV5-1 and TRBJ2-7, with D perhaps TRBD1 (6 bases). Trimming stripped 4 bases from V and 5 bases from J, with 16 bases between. Germline V gene lookup returns CDR1 SGHRS and CDR2 YFSETQ. The CDR3 covers 14 residues. CDR3 in amino acids: CASSLLEQGHEQYF. The DNA for the CDR3 is TGCGCCAGCAGCCTTCTTGAACAGGGACACGAGCAGTACTTC. The full variable domain, completed using reference TRBV5-1 and TRBJ2-7, is KAGVTQTPRYLIKTRGQQVTLSCSPISGHRSVSWYQQTPGQGLQFLFEYFSETQRNKGNFPGRFSGRQFSNSRSEMNVSTLELGDSALYLCASSLLEQGHEQYFGPGTRLTVT.

Only one count was recorded for this clone. V and J are TRBV2 and TRBJ1-4, with 8 positions matching TRBD1. Germline V lookup: CDR1 SNHLY, CDR2 FYNNEI. The CDR3 contains 15 residues. The trim removed 6 bases at V and 6 bases at J, leaving 9 bases unmatched. DNA for the CDR3: TGTGCCAGCAGGCAATGGACAGGGATGGATGAAAAACTGTTTTTT. Protein sequence: CASRQWTGMDEKLFF.

The genes are TRBV6-5 and TRBJ2-7; no firm D call. This CDR3 is built from 15 residues. Germline V gene lookup returns CDR1 MNHEY and CDR2 SVGAGI. Trimming stripped 2 bases from V and 2 bases from J, with 13 bases between. CDR3 nucleotide sequence: TGTGCCAGCAGTTACAGCACCGCGCCCACCTACGAGCAGTACTTC. This gives the protein CASSYSTAPTYEQYF.

As DNA, the CDR3 is TGTGCCAGTAGTATAAGAGACACTGAAGCTTTCTTT. Its translation is CASSIRDTEAFF. The chain has TRBV19 and TRBJ1-1; the D is unclear. V lost 2 bases to trimming and J lost 3 bases, with 4 bases between them. The CDR3 contains 12 residues. The V gene's germline CDR1 is LNHDA and CDR2 SQIVND (reference sequence).

The rearrangement uses TRBV2 and TRBJ1-1, with 7 nucleotides matching TRBD1. Unmatched junction bases numbered 8, after V lost 7 bases and J lost 0 bases. Germline CDR1 is SNHLY and CDR2 is FYNNEI. The CDR3 runs 15 residues. As DNA, the CDR3 is TGTGCCAGCACCGGGGACAGATTCATGAACACTGAAGCTTTCTTT. Residues: CASTGDRFMNTEAFF.

This chain connects TRBV18 to TRBJ1-6, with D possibly TRBD1 on 5 matching bases. The CDR3 length is 14 residues. Germline V gives CDR1 KGHSH, CDR2 LQKENI. Trimming cost V 6 bases and J 7 bases, with 13 bases left between them. CDR3 nucleotide sequence: TGTGCCAGCTCCACCGGGACTGGAAATTCACCCCTCCACTTT. Translation gives CASSTGTGNSPLHF.

A single count supports this clone. The chain uses TRBV3-1 (or the pseudogene TRBV3-2) and TRBJ2-1; D unclear. Germline V lookup: CDR1 LGHDT, CDR2 YNNKEL (reference sequence). V dropped 2 bases and J dropped 5 bases, with 22 bases sitting between them. This CDR3 has 18 amino acids. The CDR3 coding sequence is TGTGCCAGCAGCCAATGGGCTTCGTTCGACGTCACCCACAATGAGCAGTTCTTC. It specifies CASSQWASFDVTHNEQFF.

At least ten counts were recorded for this clone. This rearrangement joins TRBV6-5 to TRBJ1-6; TRBD1 might be the D (5 bases). V was pared by 5 bases and J by 2 bases, with 10 bases between. This CDR3 has 15 residues. Per the germline V gene, CDR1 is MNHEY and CDR2 is SVGAGI. The CDR3 DNA follows: TGTGCCAGCAGTCTGGGGGGAACCTATAATTCACCCCTCCACTTT. Amino acids: CASSLGGTYNSPLHF.

This clone was detected only once. CDR3 protein: CASSLLAGVGNEQFF. The CDR3 region has the DNA TGTGCCAGCAGCCTACTAGCGGGAGTCGGCAATGAGCAGTTCTTC. V is TRBV25-1 and J is TRBJ2-1, with 11 bases that match TRBD2. Germline CDR1 reads MGHDK; CDR2 reads SYGVNS. The CDR3 runs to 15 residues. V lost 6 bases, J lost 6 bases, and 7 bases stayed unmatched.

V gene TRBV5-6 combines with J gene TRBJ2-7; D might be TRBD2 (5 bases). Germline V gives CDR1 SGHDT, CDR2 YYEEEE. V lost 0 bases, J lost 2 bases, and 12 bases lay in between. The CDR3 loop spans 15 amino acids. CDR3 sequence: CASSLGAGIAYEQYF. The CDR3 DNA follows: TGTGCCAGCAGCTTGGGGGCCGGGATCGCCTACGAGCAGTACTTC.

This clone appeared once. This chain links TRBV27 with TRBJ2-1; 11 positions agree with TRBD2. Germline V gene lookup returns CDR1 MNHEY and CDR2 SMNVEV (reference sequence). CDR3 length: 17 residues. V shed 2 bases, J shed 4 bases, and the junction held 7 bases outside the gene matches. Here the CDR3 reads CASSLRPTSGKYNEQFF. The CDR3 DNA follows: TGTGCCAGCAGTTTAAGGCCGACTAGCGGGAAGTACAATGAGCAGTTCTTC.

The chain is built from TRBV19 and TRBJ1-2; 7 positions agree with TRBD1. The germline CDR1 and CDR2 sequences are LNHDA and SQIVND (reference sequence). The CDR3 length is 12 residues. V was clipped by 10 bases and J by 2 bases; unmatched bases: 4. The CDR3 coding sequence is TGTGCCATTCGGACAGGCAACTATGGCTACACCTTC. Encoded protein: CAIRTGNYGYTF.

This clone was seen only once. The chain recombines TRBV28 with TRBJ1-5, with D hard to call. CDR1 and CDR2 (germline): MDHEN, SYDVKM. Trimming cost V 3 bases and J 4 bases, with 7 bases left between them. The length of the CDR3 is 13 residues. CDR3 sequence (DNA): TGTGCCAGCAGTTTGAGTCGGAATCAGCCCCAGCATTTT. Translating it yields CASSLSRNQPQHF.

The V call is TRBV28, the J call TRBJ2-2; 13 bases are shared with TRBD2. The ends lost 6 bases at V and 8 bases at J; junction bases unmatched: 9. This CDR3 spans 16 amino acids. Looked up from germline, CDR1 is MDHEN and CDR2 is SYDVKM. The CDR3 spells CASRRQLAGGQGELFF. The CDR3 bases are TGTGCCAGCAGGAGGCAACTAGCGGGGGGGCAAGGGGAGCTGTTTTTT.

This chain connects TRBV6-5 to TRBJ2-1; no clear D gene. V was pared by 6 bases and J by 0 bases, with 6 bases between. The CDR3 sequence is 13 residues long. CDR1 MNHEY and CDR2 SVGAGI come from the germline V gene. The CDR3 reads CASRSGSYNEQFF. CDR3 nucleotide sequence: TGTGCCAGCAGGTCCGGCTCCTACAATGAGCAGTTCTTC.

The CDR3 coding sequence is TGCGCCAGCAGCCTCAGGGGGCCCAGGGATGGAAAACTGTTTTTT. Translating it yields CASSLRGPRDGKLFF. The chain has TRBV5-1 and TRBJ1-4, with TRBD1 matching over 8 bases. Germline V gene data show CDR1 as SGHRS and CDR2 as YFSETQ. Trimming at V came to 4 bases and at J to 10 bases, leaving 12 bases not matched to a gene. This CDR3 region has 15 residues.

This chain links TRBV5-4 with TRBJ1-2; 9 bases map to TRBD1. Germline lookup yields CDR1 SGHNT and CDR2 YYREEE (reference sequence). Unmatched junction bases numbered 13, after V lost 3 bases and J lost 7 bases. CDR3 size: 16 residues. The CDR3: CASSSWPTGGSAGYTF. As DNA, the CDR3 is TGTGCCAGCAGCTCCTGGCCGACAGGGGGGAGTGCTGGCTACACCTTC.

This clone was recorded only once. It is unclear where the CDR3 begins or ends on the DNA, so no DNA is shown, and the CDR3 is as TCRdb lists it. The chain links TRBV21-1 to TRBJ2-2; the table's D call, TRBD2, has no DNA check behind it. TRBV21-1 corresponds to a pseudogene. With termini counted, the CDR3 has 16 amino acids. The CDR3 spells CASRRVASGSAGELFF.

The chain is built from TRBV5-4 and TRBJ2-1; 7 bases line up with TRBD2. J lost 2 bases, V lost 3 bases, and 5 bases had no gene match. The CDR3 sequence is 15 residues long. Per the germline V gene, CDR1 is SGHNT and CDR2 is YYREEE (reference sequence). The DNA of the CDR3 is TGTGCCAGCAGCTCCACTACTAGCGCCTACAATGAGCAGTTCTTC. Protein sequence: CASSSTTSAYNEQFF. Looking up the rest from reference TRBV5-4 and TRBJ2-1 gives the full variable domain: ETGVTQSPTHLIKTRGQQVTLRCSSQSGHNTVSWYQQALGQGPQFIFQYYREEENGRGNFPPRFSGLQFPNYSSELNVNALELDDSALYLCASSSTTSAYNEQFFGPGTRLTVL.

The rearrangement links TRBV28 to TRBJ1-2; 10 bases map to TRBD1. Germline values: CDR1 MDHEN, CDR2 SYDVKM. CDR3 length equals 17 residues. V lost 6 bases, J lost 0 bases, and 10 bases stayed unmatched. The CDR3, as DNA: TGTGCCAGCAGGATGACAGGGGGCTATTTTACTAACTATGGCTACACCTTC. Translated, it gives CASRMTGGYFTNYGYTF.

The rearrangement uses TRBV2 and TRBJ1-2, with D perhaps matching TRBD1 (6 bases). V was pared by 5 bases and J by 4 bases, with 11 bases between. The CDR3 is made up of 13 amino acids. Germline assignment: CDR1 SNHLY and CDR2 FYNNEI. This CDR3 is CASSFQGRYGYTF. CDR3 coding DNA: TGTGCCAGCAGTTTCCAGGGGCGCTATGGCTACACCTTC.

The V call is TRBV19, the J call TRBJ2-5, with 9 bases that match TRBD2. There are 15 residues in the CDR3. V lost 4 bases to trimming and J lost 5 bases; unmatched junction nucleotides: 8. Germline-derived CDR1 and CDR2 are LNHDA and SQIVND (reference sequence). CDR3 amino acids: CASSRVSGSAETQYF. In DNA, the CDR3 is TGTGCCAGTAGTAGGGTTAGCGGGAGTGCGGAGACCCAGTACTTC.

The CDR3 loop reads CASSTGTGGRTEAFF. The CDR3 nucleotides read TGTGCCAGCAGCACCGGGACAGGGGGCCGAACTGAAGCTTTCTTT. The rearrangement uses TRBV7-9 and TRBJ1-1; 12 bases agree with TRBD1. This CDR3 has 15 residues. CDR1 and CDR2 from the germline V gene are SEHNR and FQNEAQ (reference sequence). With 5 bases clipped from V and 5 bases from J, the junction kept 6 bases outside the gene matches.